A single sample gave rise to the 9 T cell receptor beta chains below, sequenced in a study of T cells in Graves' hyperthyroidism and ophthalmopathy. The CDR3 regions of TCR beta were amplified from RNA transcripts. HTBI primers were used for first-round RT-PCR of the TCR CDR3. TCRdb processed the multiplex PCR reads anew with MiXCR; each CDR3 protein has one entry. The sample gives around 190,000 distinct CDR3 sequences, over 15% of which show up once; roughly 29% is in the top ten. The material sequenced was blood. The source of these receptors is a woman between 50 and 59 years old with Graves' hyperthyroidism.

This clonotype has more than one count but fewer than ten. This rearrangement joins TRBV4-3 to TRBJ1-5; D is unresolved. The CDR3 is 17 amino acids. Trimming removed 4 bases at V and 4 bases at J, with 20 bases between. CDR1 LGHNA and CDR2 YSLEER come from the germline V gene. DNA of the CDR3: TGCGCCAGCAGCCCCCTGCCCGGGTTTCAGACGAATCAGCCCCAGCATTTT. Protein product: CASSPLPGFQTNQPQHF.

This clonotype was recorded many times. The rearrangement uses TRBV15 and TRBJ2-1; no definite D call. V lost 3 bases, J lost 8 bases, and 8 bases lay in between. CDR3 size: 12 residues. Germline V CDR1 and CDR2: LNHNV, YYDKDF (reference sequence). CDR3 DNA sequence: TGTGCCACCAGCAGTCTGGGCGATGAGCAGTTCTTC. This encodes CATSSLGDEQFF.

V is TRBV12-3 or TRBV12-4 and J is TRBJ1-2; a possible D gene is TRBD1 (6 bases). With 7 bases removed from V and 7 bases from J, the gap between germline ends came to 16 bases. The CDR3 extends over 13 amino acids. CDR3 nucleotides: TGTGCCAGCACCGAGGGCAGGGGCCGTGGCTACACCTTC. It translates to CASTEGRGRGYTF.

There are a few counts of this clonotype. This may arise from a read error, as a much more abundant clone is one base away. The J gene is TRBJ1-1, the V gene TRBV11-2; no clear D. Germline loops: CDR1 SGHAT, CDR2 FQNNGV. The V end lost 1 base, the J end lost 0 bases, and 12 bases lay between the germline ends. This CDR3 has 16 amino acids. The CDR3 reads CASSLVIGSMNTEAFF. CDR3 sequence (DNA): TGTGCCAGCAGCTTAGTAATAGGATCCATGAACACTGAAGCTTTCTTT.

The table lists this clonotype with many counts. This chain joins TRBV2 and TRBJ1-5; D possibly corresponds to TRBD1 (5 bases). The germline V gene encodes CDR1 SNHLY and CDR2 FYNNEI. The CDR3 contains 14 residues. V lost 8 bases to trimming and J lost 0 bases, with 11 bases between them. As DNA, the CDR3 is TGTGCCAGCGGGGGTTACGGTAGCAATCAGCCCCAGCATTTT. Translating it yields CASGGYGSNQPQHF.

The rearrangement uses TRBV5-1 and TRBJ2-1; 11 bases match TRBD2. The germline V gene encodes CDR1 SGHRS and CDR2 YFSETQ. The CDR3 sequence is 15 residues long. Unmatched junction bases numbered 4, after V lost 0 bases and J lost 8 bases. CDR3 region: CASSLGSGGGYEQFF. CDR3 DNA sequence: TGCGCCAGCAGCTTGGGTAGCGGGGGGGGATATGAGCAGTTCTTC.

Points on this clonotype: This could be a read error, since a much larger clone is one nucleotide away. CDR3 loop: CAIREVDTEAFF. CDR3 DNA sequence: TGTGCCATCAGGGAGGTGGACACTGAAGCTTTCTTT. The J gene is TRBJ1-1, the V gene TRBV10-3; D uncertain. V dropped 6 bases and J dropped 3 bases, with 8 bases sitting between them. Germline CDR1 is ENHRY and CDR2 is SYGVKD. The CDR3 loop spans 12 amino acids.

The table lists this clonotype with many counts. The chain joins TRBV7-2 to TRBJ2-1, with 10 nucleotides matching TRBD2. The V segment lost 3 bases and the J segment 7 bases; nucleotides outside the gene matches: 3. Per the germline V gene, CDR1 is SGHTA and CDR2 is FQGNSA. This CDR3 has 14 amino acids. This CDR3 reads CASSLGLAWNEQFF. In DNA, the CDR3 is TGTGCCAGCAGCTTGGGACTAGCGTGGAATGAGCAGTTCTTC.

In this sample, this clonotype turned up many times. The chain has TRBV11-2 and TRBJ1-4; D not certain. The length of the CDR3 is 14 residues. V was cut by 3 bases and J by 8 bases, with 13 bases left in between. The germline V gene has CDR1 SGHAT and CDR2 FQNNGV. CDR3 region: CASSFSRTSEKLFF. The CDR3 DNA follows: TGTGCCAGCAGCTTCTCCAGGACGTCGGAAAAACTGTTTTTT.